These 21 T cell receptor beta chains share one sample of origin, sequenced in a study of blood T cell repertoires in COVID-19 (dated by TCRdb to 2020 to 2022). The method was the immunoSEQ multiplex PCR assay. TCRdb stores this immuneACCESS table with in-frame sequences only. Part of the clones is absent; in the studies checked, under half of the shortfall reflects unresolved V genes, and no reason is known for the rest. The sample includes around 400,000 clones, with roughly 86% observed a single time. The ten largest clones capture approximately 2.4% of the sample. Sequenced material: peripheral blood. These TCRs come from a woman aged 60-70 years with COVID-19, enrolled during active disease.

CDR3 DNA: TGTGCCAGCAGCTTATCGACAACGAACACCGGGGAGCTGTTTTTT. It encodes CASSLSTTNTGELFF. The V gene is TRBV7-3, the J gene TRBJ2-2; no reliable D call. The length of the CDR3 is 15 residues. Trimming left V 2 bases short and J 0 bases short, with 7 bases between. Germline values: CDR1 SGHTA, CDR2 FQGTGA.

The rearrangement joins TRBV5-1 to TRBJ2-3; 10 nucleotides match TRBD2. J lost 4 bases, V lost 5 bases, and 4 bases had no gene match. The CDR3 totals 14 residues. The germline V gene has CDR1 SGHRS and CDR2 YFSETQ. CDR3 sequence: CASRIAGGADTQYF. CDR3 in DNA: TGCGCCAGCAGAATAGCGGGGGGCGCAGATACGCAGTATTTT.

This clone was counted only a few times. The rearrangement uses TRBV7-3 and TRBJ2-3, with 14 bases matching TRBD2. CDR1 is SGHTA and CDR2 is FQGTGA in the germline V gene. Germline trimming cut 4 bases from V and 2 bases from J; bases unmatched to any gene: 2. CDR3 length: 16 residues. The CDR3 DNA sequence: TGTGCCAGCAGCTCGGGACTAGCGGGGGTCACAGATACGCAGTATTTT. This sequence encodes CASSSGLAGVTDTQYF.

V usage is TRBV29-1 and J usage is TRBJ1-2; 7 bases agree with TRBD1. The CDR3 sequence is 14 residues long. Germline assignment: CDR1 SQVTM and CDR2 ANQGSEA. Unmatched junction bases numbered 7, after V lost 4 bases and J lost 2 bases. CDR3 in DNA: TGCAGCGTTGTCAGGCAGGGGGGCAACTATGGCTACACCTTC. It translates to CSVVRQGGNYGYTF.

The chain links TRBV3-1 (or the pseudogene TRBV3-2) to TRBJ2-7; 12 bases fit TRBD2. The length of the CDR3 is 15 residues. Trimming at V came to 4 bases and at J to 6 bases, leaving 7 bases not matched to a gene. Per germline, CDR1 LGHDT and CDR2 YNNKEL (reference sequence). CDR3 sequence reads: CASSPLAGGLVEQYF. In nucleotides, the CDR3 is TGTGCCAGCAGCCCTCTAGCGGGGGGGCTGGTCGAGCAGTACTTC.

A single count supports this clone. The chain combines TRBV19 with TRBJ1-4, with 7 nucleotides matching TRBD1. The J segment lost 4 bases and the V segment lost 3 bases, leaving 11 bases of the junction unmatched. The CDR3 runs 17 residues. Germline V gene data show CDR1 as LNHDA and CDR2 as SQIVND (reference sequence). The CDR3: CASSIGDSSLFNEKLFF. CDR3 DNA: TGTGCCAGTAGTATTGGGGACAGCTCCCTGTTTAATGAAAAACTGTTTTTT. Variable domain in full (rest from reference TRBV19 and TRBJ1-4): DGGITQSPKYLFRKEGQNVTLSCEQNLNHDAMYWYRQDPGQGLRLIYYSQIVNDFQKGDIAEGYSVSREKKESFPLTVTSAQKNPTAFYLCASSIGDSSLFNEKLFFGSGTQLSVL.

The chain employs TRBV5-5 and TRBJ2-2, with 7 bases matching TRBD2. In germline, CDR1 is SGHKS, CDR2 YYEKEE (reference sequence). CDR3 size: 16 residues. J was trimmed by 4 bases and V by 1 base; bases with no gene match: 7. This CDR3 is CASSLPGEGITGELFF. The CDR3 coding sequence is TGTGCCAGCAGCTTGCCGGGGGAGGGCATCACCGGGGAGCTGTTTTTT.

The V and J genes are TRBV7-8 and TRBJ2-1; D perhaps matches TRBD2 (5 bases). V gave up 1 base and J gave up 2 bases, with 9 bases separating them. This CDR3 is built from 15 residues. Germline assignment: CDR1 SGHVS and CDR2 FQNEAQ. As DNA, the CDR3 is TGTGCCAGCAGCTTAGTGGGTAGCGCCTACAATGAGCAGTTCTTC. Protein product: CASSLVGSAYNEQFF.

DNA for the CDR3: TGCACCAGCAGCCAAGGTTCTCCGACTAGCGGGGGGCCAAGCACAGATACGCAGTATTTT. Protein product: CTSSQGSPTSGGPSTDTQYF. The chain has TRBV1 and TRBJ2-3; whether TRBD2, the table's D call, matches the DNA was not checked. TRBV1 constitutes a pseudogene. This CDR3 region has 20 residues.

The count of this clone is one. The rearrangement joins TRBV5-4 to TRBJ2-2; TRBD2 is a possible D gene (5 bases). CDR3 length: 15 amino acids. The V and J ends lost 4 bases and 1 base respectively, with 11 bases between them. Germline CDR1 SGHNT, CDR2 YYREEE (reference sequence). The CDR3 DNA reads as TGTGCCAGCAGCCCCCCGGGGAGGAACACCGGGGAGCTGTTTTTT. Translated: CASSPPGRNTGELFF.

J is TRBJ1-1 and V is TRBV3-1 (or the pseudogene TRBV3-2); D ambiguous. V was pared by 4 bases and J by 4 bases, with 13 bases between. The CDR3 has 14 amino acids. The germline V gene encodes CDR1 LGHDT and CDR2 YNNKEL (reference sequence). In nucleotides, the CDR3 is TGTGCCAGCAGCCTTCTCCCGGGTCCCACTGAAGCTTTCTTT. Protein product: CASSLLPGPTEAFF.

This chain uses TRBV18 with TRBJ1-2; D might be TRBD1 (5 bases). In germline, CDR1 is KGHSH, CDR2 LQKENI. Trimming cost V 5 bases and J 4 bases, with 20 bases left between them. This CDR3 has 16 residues. In DNA form, the CDR3 reads TGTGCCAGCTCAGCAGATGTGGGTTCGGGGGTCTATGGCTACACCTTC. This codes for CASSADVGSGVYGYTF.

The rearrangement joins TRBV5-1 to TRBJ2-1; TRBD1 agrees at 9 bases. The trim removed 5 bases at V and 9 bases at J, leaving 21 bases unmatched. The CDR3 runs 18 residues. The germline V gene encodes CDR1 SGHRS and CDR2 YFSETQ. CDR3 amino acids: CASRTLPAGTGSLGEQFF. CDR3 DNA sequence: TGCGCCAGCAGGACTTTACCTGCCGGGACAGGGAGCTTGGGTGAGCAGTTCTTC.

The table lists this clone with a count of one. J is TRBJ2-5 and V is TRBV4-2; possible D gene TRBD2, 5 bases. Trimming removed 0 bases at V and 4 bases at J, with 9 bases between. This CDR3 spans 14 amino acids. Germline CDR1 is LGHNA and CDR2 is YNFKEQ. The CDR3 sequence is CASSQERTSETQYF. The CDR3 region has the DNA TGTGCCAGCAGCCAAGAAAGGACTTCAGAGACCCAGTACTTC.

The V gene is TRBV9, the J gene TRBJ1-1, with no clear D. From germline, CDR1 is SGDLS and CDR2 YYNGEE. Trimming left V 3 bases short and J 3 bases short, with 9 bases between. The CDR3 has 13 residues. The CDR3: CASSAEAHTEAFF. The CDR3 coding sequence is TGTGCCAGCAGCGCAGAGGCCCACACTGAAGCTTTCTTT.

This clone was counted once. The J gene is TRBJ2-3, the V gene TRBV5-4; D is possibly TRBD1 (5 bases). Trimming took 4 bases from V and 7 from J, leaving 13 bases between them. The germline V gene has CDR1 SGHNT and CDR2 YYREEE (reference sequence). The CDR3 loop spans 13 amino acids. The CDR3 loop is CASSPQGVNTQYF. The CDR3 nucleotides read TGTGCCAGCAGCCCCCAAGGGGTAAATACGCAGTATTTT. Full variable domain (remainder filled in from reference TRBV5-4 and TRBJ2-3): ETGVTQSPTHLIKTRGQQVTLRCSSQSGHNTVSWYQQALGQGPQFIFQYYREEENGRGNFPPRFSGLQFPNYSSELNVNALELDDSALYLCASSPQGVNTQYFGPGTRLTVL.

The V and J genes are TRBV5-1 and TRBJ1-2; TRBD1 matches at 8 bases. There are 15 residues in the CDR3. The germline CDR1 and CDR2 sequences are SGHRS and YFSETQ. Trimming took 4 bases from V and 4 from J; bases not matched to a gene: 9. CDR3 loop: CASSETTGVSYGYTF. In DNA form, the CDR3 reads TGCGCCAGCAGCGAAACGACAGGGGTGAGCTATGGCTACACCTTC. The variable domain in full, with the rest retrieved from reference TRBV5-1 and TRBJ1-2, is KAGVTQTPRYLIKTRGQQVTLSCSPISGHRSVSWYQQTPGQGLQFLFEYFSETQRNKGNFPGRFSGRQFSNSRSEMNVSTLELGDSALYLCASSETTGVSYGYTFGSGTRLTVV.

The V call is TRBV5-1, the J call TRBJ1-6; TRBD1 matches at 8 bases. Germline lookup yields CDR1 SGHRS and CDR2 YFSETQ. V lost 3 bases, J lost 5 bases, and 4 bases stayed unmatched. There are 15 residues in the CDR3. The CDR3 protein is CASSSSTGDNSPLHF. DNA for the CDR3: TGCGCCAGCAGCTCTTCGACAGGGGATAATTCACCCCTCCACTTT. The complete variable domain, with remaining parts taken from reference TRBV5-1 and TRBJ1-6, reads KAGVTQTPRYLIKTRGQQVTLSCSPISGHRSVSWYQQTPGQGLQFLFEYFSETQRNKGNFPGRFSGRQFSNSRSEMNVSTLELGDSALYLCASSSSTGDNSPLHFGNGTRLTVT.

The CDR3 coding sequence is TGTGCCAGCCATCGGAGGGGAACTGAAGCTTTCTTT. It encodes CASHRRGTEAFF. The chain uses TRBV14 and TRBJ1-1, with D possibly being TRBD1 (5 bases). The CDR3 runs to 12 residues. Germline V gene lookup returns CDR1 SGHDN and CDR2 FVKESK. V was cut by 8 bases and J by 5 bases, with 12 bases left in between.

This chain connects TRBV3-1 (or the pseudogene TRBV3-2) to TRBJ2-1, with a possible D match to TRBD1 (5 bases). From germline, CDR1 is LGHDT and CDR2 YNNKEL (reference sequence). V lost 4 bases, J lost 5 bases, and 9 bases lay in between. The CDR3 consists of 13 residues. In DNA form, the CDR3 reads TGTGCCAGCAGCCGGACAAACAACAATGAGCAGTTCTTC. It is translated as CASSRTNNNEQFF.

This chain joins TRBV5-1 and TRBJ2-1; D is possibly TRBD2 (6 bases). V lost 2 bases and J 2 bases, leaving 11 bases between the germline ends. CDR3 length: 15 amino acids. Germline V CDR1 and CDR2: SGHRS, YFSETQ. The CDR3 here is CASSFGSFAYNEQFF. The CDR3, as DNA: TGCGCCAGCAGCTTCGGGAGCTTTGCCTACAATGAGCAGTTCTTC.